The 3 T cell receptor beta chains given below trace back to one sample, sequenced in a study of T cells in Graves' hyperthyroidism and ophthalmopathy. Amplified TCR beta CDR3 regions derived from RNA transcripts. A first-round RT-PCR of the TCR CDR3 used the HTBI primer set. TCRdb called the multiplex PCR reads again in MiXCR, with one record for every CDR3 protein. The data contain 100,000 to 130,000 distinct CDR3 sequences, 16% of them seen just once; the ten biggest clones take up roughly 40%. Sequencing was done on a sample of blood. The receptors originated from a woman aged 45 to 65 with Graves' hyperthyroidism.

This clonotype was seen ten or more times. This rearrangement joins TRBV2 to TRBJ1-5; D not certain. This CDR3 comprises 14 residues. Germline V gene lookup returns CDR1 SNHLY and CDR2 FYNNEI. Trimming removed 3 bases at V and 1 base at J, with 7 bases between. The CDR3 reads CASSEGRSNQPQHF. The CDR3 DNA sequence: TGTGCCAGCAGTGAGGGGAGAAGCAATCAGCCCCAGCATTTT.

This clonotype has a count of ten or more. The chain carries TRBV7-9 and TRBJ1-1, with 10 bases aligning to TRBD1. Per germline, CDR1 SEHNR and CDR2 FQNEAQ (reference sequence). V dropped 5 bases and J dropped 5; count of bases not matched to a gene: 5. The CDR3 has 14 amino acids. CDR3 region: CASSIGQGGTEAFF. CDR3 bases: TGTGCCAGCAGCATCGGACAGGGGGGGACTGAAGCTTTCTTT.

V usage is TRBV20-1 and J usage is TRBJ2-1; 11 bases map to TRBD2. This CDR3 has 14 amino acids. Losses at the gene ends were 5 bases for V and 7 bases for J; bases not matched to a gene: 7. Germline V gives CDR1 DFQATT, CDR2 SNEGSKA (reference sequence). The CDR3 loop reads CSAYSSGGRNEQFF. CDR3 coding DNA: TGCAGTGCTTACTCTAGCGGGGGGCGGAATGAGCAGTTCTTC.